Here is one TCR beta chain with its context. Naive CD8 T cells were FACS-sorted by CD8+CD4-CCR7+CD45RA+ markers. The sample belongs to a study of molecular identifiers for immune sequencing clone quantification. Overall study: In replicates, the authors split RNA from roughly 18,000 or 92,000 naive CD8 cells five ways and sequenced four.

TCR libraries were built in bulk with a published protocol and specific TCR primers. TCRdb passed the PCR reads through MiXCR, listing each CDR3 protein once. The sample shows approximately 550,000 distinct CDR3 sequences, around 23% of them seen only once. The TCR originated in a human donor in good health. Some libraries in this study had Jurkat cell RNA spiked in. Material: naive CD8+ T cells from blood, with Jurkat cell RNA spiked in. Subset: FACS-sorted CD8+CD4-CCR7+CD45RA+ naive T cells.

The CDR3 loop reads CASSQRHLFGEQYF. The CDR3 DNA reads TGTGCCAGCAGCCAAAGACATTTGTTTGGCGAGCAGTACTTC. The chain is built from TRBV11-3 and TRBJ2-7; D not resolved. Germline CDR1 and CDR2: SGHNT and YENEEA. This CDR3 is 14 amino acids long. V shed 5 bases and J shed 6 bases, with 17 bases lying between them.